The source of this TCR beta chain is a study of T cells after yellow fever vaccination. This CDR3 comprises 15 residues. Deletions cut 5 bases from V and 4 bases from J, with 16 bases between. Germline V lookup: CDR1 SGHVS, CDR2 FNYEAQ. Study-wide results and caveats: Subsequent to the booster, the majority of primary-vaccination clones reappeared (around 97% CD4, 88% CD8). Peaking on day 5 versus 15, the secondary response was faster but weaker. Contamination by abundant bulk-population clonotypes could be present in FACS-sorted repertoires.

Researchers made TCR cDNA using 5'RACE template switching, and this step added a universal primer site and UMIs. One entry per CDR3 protein results from TCRdb running MiXCR on the 5' RACE reads. The sample contains around 350,000 distinct CDR3 sequences, approximately 10% of which appear only once. There are a few counts of this clonotype. Its antigen is currently unknown. This TCR was recovered from a man between 18 and 35 years old who received the YFV17D yellow fever vaccine. The input for sequencing was PBMCs, taken on the day of the first yellow fever vaccination. This chain connects TRBV7-6 to TRBJ2-3; a weak D match, TRBD1 (5 bases). The CDR3 DNA reads TGTGCCAGCAGCCCACTTGGGGCCCGGGCAGATACGCAGTATTTT. This gives the protein CASSPLGARADTQYF. Variable domain in full (rest from reference TRBV7-6 and TRBJ2-3): GAGVSQSPRYKVTKRGQDVALRCDPISGHVSLYWYRQALGQGPEFLTYFNYEAQQDKSGLPNDRFSAERPEGSISTLTIQRTEQRDSAMYRCASSPLGARADTQYFGPGTRLTVL.